This T cell receptor (beta chain) was observed in a study of T cells in localized non-small cell lung cancer (dated by TCRdb to about 2020). The study in broad terms: Comparing tumors with uninvolved tumor-adjacent lungs, the study looked at the T cell repertoires of roughly 250 patients with early-stage NSCLC. The cohort comprised under 250 treatment-naïve NSCLC patients with resected, localized lung tumors. The mean age of the NSCLC patients was about 62 years, with roughly 120 men and 95 to 110 women.

The research as a whole found: Because of the exploratory design, TCR variables were selected using unadjusted p-values without false-discovery rate correction. Because multi-region tumor sequencing was not performed, intratumor heterogeneity could not be ruled out. A median of 57 of the top 100 tumor clones were detected in paired uninvolved adjacent lung, and 25 to 35 of these tumor clones were also found among the top 100 clones of the paired uninvolved adjacent lung. Higher blood T cell density associated with longer overall survival, while higher adjacent-lung clonality associated with shorter survival. Uninvolved tumor-adjacent lung showed the highest T cell clonality, higher than tumor, which suggests more focused antigenic responses in the uninvolved tumor-adjacent lung.

This clone was detected only a few times. Its antigen target is currently unknown. No much larger clone is present one base from it, and per-base qualities are unavailable. At diagnosis, peripheral blood, uninvolved tumor-adjacent lung and tumor were collected and stored as a combination of fresh-frozen and FFPE material. The CDR3, from cysteine to phenylalanine, totals 15 residues. Just CDR3 DNA is preserved here, 45 bases in frame from base 1. Germline trimming: 5 bases from V, 2 bases from J; junction bases outside gene matches: 5. Looking up the germline V gene yields CDR1 SGHNT and CDR2 YENEEA. TCR beta CDR3 regions were sequenced from DNA using the immunoSEQ Assay. In the paper's pipeline: T cell density was computed as TCR beta template counts normalized to usable DNA estimated by amplifying housekeeping genes. Richness was estimated with the preseqR package, extrapolating to 400,000 templates for PBMC samples and 120,000 templates for tissue samples. Clonality was defined by subtracting Pielou's evenness from one. Differential abundance testing on productive amino-acid clonotypes, with a minimum total count of 5 and an alpha of 0.1, was used to identify tissue-enriched TCRs. The Jaccard Index and the Morisita Overlap Index were used to measure repertoire overlap between compartments. GLIPH grouped TCR beta CDR3s together with public tetramer-defined viral CDR3s, and a viral motif had to include at least three viral sequences and also show V-gene enrichment. The immuneACCESS repertoire file appears here via TCRdb, limited to in-frame rearrangements. These files lack a portion of the clones; in checked studies, under half of the deficit traces to unresolved V genes, and the cause of the others is not known. V and J calls and clone size come straight from that table; D and trimming were deduced from the DNA. This sample gives fewer than 2,000 clones in total; 26% of them show up just once. The leading ten clones occupy 7% to 8.5% of the sample.

The origin of this receptor is a woman aged 35 to 70 with stage II squamous cell lung carcinoma. The sample in question was lung tumor tissue, obtained before any cancer treatment. The chain joins TRBV11-3 to TRBJ2-5; 10 of the junction bases match TRBD2. The CDR3 has the sequence CASSQTSGYQETQYF. In nucleotides, the sequence is TGTGCCAGCAGCCAGACTAGCGGGTATCAAGAGACCCAGTACTTC.